This is a list of T cell receptor beta chains from one sample in a study of shared clonotypes between healthy human individuals. Clones were sequenced by immunoSEQ multiplex PCR, and TCRdb holds only the in-frame ones, with some missing. Found here are approximately 1.5 million clones, 98% of them singletons; the top ten hold about 0.42%. Sequencing used naive CD4+ T cells sorted from blood. Receptors originate from a man aged 30-40 years in good health. Both conserved end residues are part of each CDR3. The D gene is left open where the match is weak. Not every row has a clone size; where given, it reads once, few, many or a size class.

D gene: TRBD2; V gene: TRBV30; clone size: -; J gene: TRBJ2-1; CDR3 protein: CAWSKIISGRARNEQFF; CDR3 DNA: TGTGCCTGGAGTAAAATAATTAGCGGGAGGGCCAGAAATGAGCAGTTCTTC
D gene: -; V gene: TRBV15; clone size: -; J gene: TRBJ2-7; CDR3 protein: CATRSGGASYEQYF; CDR3 DNA: TGTGCCACCAGGTCAGGGGGGGCTAGCTACGAGCAGTACTTC
D gene: -; V gene: TRBV6-6; clone size: -; J gene: TRBJ1-5; CDR3 protein: CASSTTGNSQPQHF; CDR3 DNA: TGTGCCAGCAGTACGACAGGTAACAGTCAGCCCCAGCATTTT
D gene: -; V gene: TRBV2; clone size: -; J gene: TRBJ2-6; CDR3 protein: CASTFLGSGANVLTF; CDR3 DNA: TGTGCCAGCACCTTCTTAGGCTCTGGGGCCAACGTCCTGACTTTC
D gene: -; V gene: TRBV7-2; clone size: once; J gene: TRBJ1-5; CDR3 protein: CASSLSRGGNQPQHF; CDR3 DNA: TGTGCCAGCAGCTTAAGCAGGGGTGGCAATCAGCCCCAGCATTTT
D gene: -; V gene: TRBV27; clone size: -; J gene: TRBJ2-7; CDR3 protein: CASSFTGSYEQYF; CDR3 DNA: TGTGCCAGCAGTTTTACAGGGTCCTACGAGCAGTACTTC
D gene: TRBD1; V gene: TRBV5-1; clone size: once; J gene: TRBJ1-5; CDR3 protein: CASSVTGGDQPQHF; CDR3 DNA: TGCGCCAGCAGCGTTACAGGGGGGGATCAGCCCCAGCATTTT
D gene: -; V gene: TRBV10-3; clone size: once; J gene: TRBJ1-4; CDR3 protein: CAISAGVNEKLFF; CDR3 DNA: TGTGCCATCAGTGCGGGGGTTAATGAAAAACTGTTTTTT
D gene: -; V gene: TRBV11-3; clone size: -; J gene: TRBJ2-2; CDR3 protein: CASSSNTGELFF; CDR3 DNA: TGTGCCAGCAGCTCTAACACCGGGGAGCTGTTTTTT
D gene: -; V gene: TRBV5-6; clone size: -; J gene: TRBJ1-5; CDR3 protein: CASSFNTGQPQHF; CDR3 DNA: TGTGCCAGCAGCTTCAATACCGGGCAGCCCCAGCATTTT
D gene: TRBD2; V gene: TRBV7-9; clone size: -; J gene: TRBJ2-1; CDR3 protein: CASSLGGGRTVSEQFF; CDR3 DNA: TGTGCCAGCAGCTTAGGCGGCGGGAGGACTGTCAGTGAGCAGTTCTTC
D gene: TRBD2; V gene: TRBV5-1; clone size: -; J gene: TRBJ2-7; CDR3 protein: CASSLTGTIYEQYF; CDR3 DNA: TGCGCCAGCAGTTTGACCGGGACTATCTACGAGCAGTACTTC
D gene: -; V gene: TRBV18; clone size: -; J gene: TRBJ2-1; CDR3 protein: CASSISIYNEQFF; CDR3 DNA: TGTGCCAGCTCTATTTCGATCTACAATGAGCAGTTCTTC
D gene: TRBD1; V gene: TRBV11-2; clone size: -; J gene: TRBJ2-1; CDR3 protein: CASSLDGTGYNEQFF; CDR3 DNA: TGTGCCAGCAGCTTAGACGGGACAGGATACAATGAGCAGTTCTTC
D gene: TRBD1; V gene: TRBV13; clone size: -; J gene: TRBJ1-2; CDR3 protein: CASSIRGTGNKGYGYTF; CDR3 DNA: TGTGCCAGCAGCATAAGAGGGACAGGAAACAAAGGATACGGCTACACCTTC
D gene: -; V gene: TRBV28; clone size: -; J gene: TRBJ1-1; CDR3 protein: CASSLRRMKAFF; CDR3 DNA: TGTGCCAGCAGTTTACGACGGATGAAAGCTTTCTTT
D gene: -; V gene: TRBV18; clone size: -; J gene: TRBJ2-1; CDR3 protein: CASSPTGSKGDEQFF; CDR3 DNA: TGTGCCAGCTCACCTACGGGGAGTAAAGGGGATGAGCAGTTCTTC
D gene: TRBD2; V gene: TRBV28; clone size: -; J gene: TRBJ2-7; CDR3 protein: CASSLYLAGREQYF; CDR3 DNA: TGTGCCAGCAGTTTATATCTAGCGGGGCGGGAGCAGTACTTC
D gene: -; V gene: TRBV5-1; clone size: -; J gene: TRBJ1-1; CDR3 protein: CASSSGQLLNTEAFF; CDR3 DNA: TGCGCCAGCAGCTCAGGACAGCTATTGAACACTGAAGCTTTCTTT
D gene: TRBD2; V gene: TRBV5-1; clone size: -; J gene: TRBJ2-1; CDR3 protein: CASSLGPLAGEVNEQFF; CDR3 DNA: TGCGCCAGCAGCCTAGGACCTCTAGCGGGAGAGGTCAATGAGCAGTTCTTC
D gene: -; V gene: TRBV5-1; clone size: -; J gene: TRBJ1-5; CDR3 protein: CASSLDPGLQPQHF; CDR3 DNA: TGCGCCAGCAGCTTGGACCCAGGGCTGCAGCCCCAGCATTTT
D gene: -; V gene: TRBV27; clone size: -; J gene: TRBJ1-5; CDR3 protein: CASSHIPTPPHQPQHF; CDR3 DNA: TGTGCCAGCAGTCACATCCCCACCCCGCCCCATCAGCCCCAGCATTTT
D gene: TRBD1; V gene: TRBV18; clone size: -; J gene: TRBJ2-5; CDR3 protein: CASSPGQTQETQYF; CDR3 DNA: TGTGCCAGCTCACCGGGACAGACTCAAGAGACCCAGTACTTC
D gene: -; V gene: TRBV6-5; clone size: -; J gene: TRBJ2-7; CDR3 protein: CASSPRQESYEQYF; CDR3 DNA: TGTGCCAGCAGTCCCAGACAGGAATCCTACGAGCAGTACTTC